The 3 T cell receptor beta chains below all came from one sample that was sequenced in a study of OX40 agonist ivuxolimab in advanced cancers. Some clones are missing from TCRdb's copy, which holds only in-frame ones; the method was immunoSEQ multiplex PCR. The sample contains some 35,000 clones, roughly 80% of which appear only once. The sample in question was CD4+ or CD8+ T cells sorted from blood, obtained in a trial of the OX40 agonist ivuxolimab. Receptors were obtained from an adult with an advanced solid tumor such as melanoma, head and neck, liver or kidney cancer.

The chain employs TRBV28 and TRBJ2-2; 11 bases fit TRBD2. The CDR3 covers 18 residues. Trimming at V came to 4 bases and at J to 4 bases, leaving 11 bases not matched to a gene. Germline V gives CDR1 MDHEN, CDR2 SYDVKM. CDR3 sequence reads: CASSSITSGSGSTGELFF. DNA of the CDR3: TGTGCCAGCAGTTCAATCACTAGCGGGAGTGGAAGCACCGGGGAGCTGTTTTTT.

V usage is TRBV7-2 and J usage is TRBJ2-3; D not resolved. The germline V and J ends were trimmed by 0 bases and 9 bases, with 10 bases remaining between them. CDR1 and CDR2 (germline): SGHTA, FQGNSA. The CDR3 consists of 13 residues. The CDR3 loop reads CASSLAVEQTQYF. In DNA, the CDR3 is TGTGCCAGCAGCTTAGCAGTCGAACAGACGCAGTATTTT.

This clone was detected a few times. V and J are TRBV29-1 and TRBJ1-1; D is possibly TRBD1 (6 bases). Between the trimmed V and J ends, which lost 7 bases and 1 base, there was a span of 13 bases. The CDR3 consists of 13 residues. Germline-derived CDR1 and CDR2 are SQVTM and ANQGSEA. Here the CDR3 DNA reads TGCAGCGAGTTACAGGGCGAGAACACTGAAGCTTTCTTT. Amino acid sequence: CSELQGENTEAFF. Drawing the rest from reference TRBV29-1 and TRBJ1-1, the complete variable domain is SAVISQKPSRDICQRGTSLTIQCQVDSQVTMMFWYRQQPGQSLTLIATANQGSEATYESGFVIDKFPISRPNLTFSTLTVSNMSPEDSSIYLCSELQGENTEAFFGQGTRLTVV.